One and the same sample provided the 26 T cell receptor beta chains below, sequenced in a study of T cell changes during pregnancy in multiple sclerosis. Data came from immunoSEQ multiplex PCR; TCRdb stores just in-frame clones and leaves some out. The table lists tens of thousands of clones, around 90% of them singletons, with roughly 2.1% in the top ten. Specimen: peripheral blood, collected in the second trimester of pregnancy. Every receptor here comes from a female donor in good health, enrolled as a control in a pregnancy study.

V is TRBV27 and J is TRBJ1-2, with a tentative D call TRBD1 (5 bases). Trimming took off 6 bases at V and 6 bases at J, with 11 bases between the two ends. The CDR3 is made up of 12 amino acids. Germline V CDR1 and CDR2: MNHEY, SMNVEV (reference sequence). The CDR3 DNA sequence: TGTGCCAGCAGCGACAGTTTCGATGGCTACACCTTC. It codes for CASSDSFDGYTF.

The chain links TRBV9 to TRBJ1-3; D gene unclear. Trimming stripped 3 bases from V and 2 bases from J, with 9 bases between. Germline CDR1 SGDLS, CDR2 YYNGEE. This CDR3 is 14 amino acids long. CDR3 sequence reads: CASSARDTGNTIYF. CDR3 coding DNA: TGTGCCAGCAGCGCTCGAGATACTGGAAACACCATATATTTT.

The chain couples TRBV5-1 to TRBJ2-5; TRBD1 agrees at 9 bases. This CDR3 has 14 amino acids. J lost 4 bases, V lost 0 bases, and 1 base had no gene match. The germline V gene has CDR1 SGHRS and CDR2 YFSETQ. In nucleotides, the CDR3 is TGCGCCAGCAGCTTGGCGGGACAGGGAGAGACCCAGTACTTC. This gives the protein CASSLAGQGETQYF.

The sample holds a few counts of this clone. This chain joins TRBV5-8 and TRBJ2-2, with TRBD1 matching 7 bases. Germline CDR1 reads SGHTS; CDR2 reads YDEGEE. V lost 10 bases to trimming and J lost 0 bases; unmatched junction nucleotides: 12. CDR3 length: 16 amino acids. The CDR3 sequence: CARTPRDRTNTGELFF. Written as DNA, the CDR3 is TGTGCCCGCACGCCCCGGGACAGAACGAACACCGGGGAGCTGTTTTTT.

J is TRBJ1-2 and V is TRBV7-6; no definite D call. The CDR3 has 14 residues. Germline CDR1 is SGHVS and CDR2 is FNYEAQ. The ends were cut back, 5 bases at V and 2 bases at J, with 12 bases in the middle. The CDR3 is CASSPLGGNYGYTF. CDR3 DNA: TGTGCCAGCAGCCCTTTAGGAGGGAACTATGGCTACACCTTC.

This chain connects TRBV28 to TRBJ2-7, with D unresolved. The germline gives CDR1 MDHEN, CDR2 SYDVKM. Between the trimmed V and J ends, which lost 6 bases and 9 bases, there was a span of 9 bases. The CDR3 extends over 10 amino acids. This CDR3 reads CASSPGRQYF. Here the CDR3 DNA reads TGTGCCAGCAGCCCAGGCCGGCAGTACTTC.

This clone was seen only once. The chain couples TRBV10-3 to TRBJ1-3; no clear D gene. This CDR3 is 15 amino acids long. Germline-derived CDR1 and CDR2 are ENHRY and SYGVKD. Trimming removed 2 bases from V and 0 bases from J, with 8 bases in between. The CDR3 is CAISEGLSSGNTIYF. The CDR3 DNA reads TGTGCCATCAGTGAGGGCCTCTCCTCTGGAAACACCATATATTTT.

This rearrangement joins TRBV29-1 to TRBJ1-1; D is unresolved. Germline CDR1 and CDR2: SQVTM and ANQGSEA. The CDR3 has 13 residues. The CDR3: CGVNMNLNTEAFF. The CDR3 coding sequence is TGCGGTGTTAACATGAATCTGAACACTGAAGCTTTCTTT.

This sequence joins TRBV30 and TRBJ2-7; TRBD1 matches at 7 bases. V trimming: 2 bases; J trimming: 2 bases; junction bases outside the gene matches: 0. CDR1 and CDR2 (germline): GTSNPN, SVGIG (reference sequence). The CDR3 totals 12 residues. CDR3 DNA sequence: TGTGCCTGGAGTCAGGGGGCCTACGAGCAGTACTTC. Protein sequence: CAWSQGAYEQYF.

CDR3 in DNA: TGTGCCAGCAGCCAAGTCAGGGGCACTGAAGCTTTCTTT. It encodes CASSQVRGTEAFF. This rearrangement joins TRBV5-5 to TRBJ1-1; a weak D match, TRBD1 (6 bases). The CDR3 length is 13 residues. V gave up 4 bases and J gave up 4 bases, with 11 bases separating them. Germline V gene data show CDR1 as SGHKS and CDR2 as YYEKEE (reference sequence).

J is TRBJ2-3 and V is TRBV2; TRBD1 aligns across 8 bases. The CDR3 loop spans 14 amino acids. Per germline, CDR1 SNHLY and CDR2 FYNNEI. V trimming: 8 bases; J trimming: 5 bases; junction bases outside the gene matches: 9. The CDR3 region has the DNA TGTGCCAGCGGAGGCAGGGGGCGAATAGATACGCAGTATTTT. This codes for CASGGRGRIDTQYF.

This chain uses TRBV18 with TRBJ1-6; 7 bases match TRBD1. The V segment lost 2 bases and the J segment 7 bases; nucleotides outside the gene matches: 2. Germline V lookup: CDR1 KGHSH, CDR2 LQKENI. This CDR3 has 14 amino acids. The CDR3 bases are TGTGCCAGCTCACCAGGGGACAGAAATTCACCCCTCCACTTT. Protein: CASSPGDRNSPLHF.

The chain links TRBV18 to TRBJ2-7; D gene unclear. Germline values: CDR1 KGHSH, CDR2 LQKENI. V was shortened by 5 bases and J by 7 bases, with 12 bases between the two germline ends. The CDR3 totals 12 residues. The CDR3 sequence: CASSYKAEEQYF. As DNA, the CDR3 is TGTGCCAGCTCATACAAGGCGGAAGAGCAGTACTTC.

This clone was observed once. The chain is built from TRBV9 and TRBJ2-7, with 8 bases that match TRBD2. The germline gives CDR1 SGDLS, CDR2 YYNGEE. The length of the CDR3 is 13 residues. The junction had 3 bases not matched to a gene; V was cut back by 4 bases and J by 3 bases. The DNA of the CDR3 is TGTGCCAGCAGCCCACGGGGGGGCTACGAGCAGTACTTC. Its protein product is CASSPRGGYEQYF.

V is TRBV18 and J is TRBJ1-4; D remains unclear. Between the trimmed V and J ends, which lost 6 bases and 7 bases, there was a span of 21 bases. The CDR3 covers 16 residues. Germline V CDR1 and CDR2: KGHSH, LQKENI. This chain's CDR3 is CASSQNWESAIEKLFF. In nucleotides, the CDR3 is TGTGCCAGCTCCCAGAACTGGGAGAGCGCAATTGAAAAACTGTTTTTT.

V and J are TRBV30 and TRBJ1-1, with 11 nucleotides matching TRBD1. Germline V gene lookup returns CDR1 GTSNPN and CDR2 SVGIG (reference sequence). Trimming removed 3 bases from V and 5 bases from J; junction bases left unmatched: 2. The length of the CDR3 is 13 residues. The CDR3 sequence: CAWRGQGGTEAFF. CDR3 sequence (DNA): TGTGCCTGGAGGGGACAGGGGGGGACTGAAGCTTTCTTT.

The chain uses TRBV30 and TRBJ1-1, with 9 bases matching TRBD1. Trimming took 3 bases from V and 0 from J; bases not matched to a gene: 8. CDR1 and CDR2 from the germline V gene are GTSNPN and SVGIG (reference sequence). The CDR3 sequence is 16 residues long. The CDR3 region has the DNA TGTGCCTGGAGCTACGGGACAGGGTTCATGAACACTGAAGCTTTCTTT. This sequence encodes CAWSYGTGFMNTEAFF.

The chain has TRBV6-1 and TRBJ2-2; D possibly corresponds to TRBD2 (5 bases). CDR1 MNHNS and CDR2 SASEGT come from the germline V gene. The length of the CDR3 is 14 residues. The V end was cut by 6 bases, the J end by 6 bases, with 14 bases between. The CDR3 is CASSGADPSGELFF. CDR3 coding DNA: TGTGCCAGCAGCGGAGCGGACCCCTCCGGGGAGCTGTTTTTT.

This chain connects TRBV4-3 to TRBJ1-1, with a possible D match to TRBD1 (6 bases). CDR3 length equals 13 residues. Germline values: CDR1 LGHNA, CDR2 YSLEER. V dropped 6 bases and J dropped 6 bases, with 14 bases sitting between them. The CDR3 region has the DNA TGCGCCAGCAGTCTCGACAGGATCTCTGAAGCTTTCTTT. Its protein product is CASSLDRISEAFF.

The count of this clone is one. The J gene is TRBJ2-3, the V gene TRBV5-1; 7 nucleotides line up with TRBD1. With 5 bases clipped from V and 0 bases from J, the junction kept 3 bases outside the gene matches. Germline V gene lookup returns CDR1 SGHRS and CDR2 YFSETQ. The CDR3 spans 14 residues. The CDR3 spells CASRKGASTDTQYF. The CDR3, as DNA: TGCGCCAGCAGAAAGGGGGCTAGCACAGATACGCAGTATTTT.

The rearrangement uses TRBV15 and TRBJ1-2, with 7 bases identical to TRBD1. V gave up 0 bases and J gave up 6 bases; unmatched junction bases: 4. Germline assignment: CDR1 LNHNV and CDR2 YYDKDF (reference sequence). This CDR3 is 14 amino acids long. CDR3 residues: CATSRDNRGNGYTF. As DNA, the CDR3 is TGTGCCACCAGCAGAGATAACAGGGGTAATGGCTACACCTTC.

The chain is built from TRBV9 and TRBJ2-3, with D perhaps matching TRBD2 (7 bases). CDR3 length equals 14 residues. V was shortened by 3 bases and J by 5 bases, with 13 bases between the two germline ends. Germline lookup yields CDR1 SGDLS and CDR2 YYNGEE. The CDR3 region is CASSAAGARDTQYF. The CDR3 DNA follows: TGTGCCAGCAGCGCTGCGGGGGCGCGAGATACGCAGTATTTT.

This clone was counted once. V is TRBV5-1 and J is TRBJ2-7; 7 bases are a match to TRBD2. CDR3 length: 13 residues. Germline CDR1 and CDR2: SGHRS and YFSETQ. The V gene end was trimmed by 5 bases and the J gene end by 4 bases; junction bases not matched to a gene: 6. Here the CDR3 reads CASSGRGGYEQYF. DNA of the CDR3: TGCGCCAGCAGTGGGAGGGGAGGTTACGAGCAGTACTTC.

The J gene is TRBJ1-2, the V gene TRBV28, with 7 bases matching TRBD1. In germline, CDR1 is MDHEN, CDR2 SYDVKM. This CDR3 has 12 residues. The V and J ends lost 10 bases and 4 bases, in that order; junction bases with no gene match: 6. The CDR3 here is CAIRGQTYGYTF. The CDR3 DNA reads TGTGCCATCCGGGGACAGACCTATGGCTACACCTTC.

In nucleotides, the CDR3 is TGTGCCAGCAGCCCCGGGGACAGGGCACTCACAGATACGCAGTATTTT. The encoded protein is CASSPGDRALTDTQYF. This chain connects TRBV11-3 to TRBJ2-3, with TRBD1 identical over 9 bases. There are 16 residues in the CDR3. V trimming: 5 bases; J trimming: 2 bases; junction bases outside the gene matches: 8. CDR1 and CDR2 from the germline V gene are SGHNT and YENEEA.

The V gene is TRBV27, the J gene TRBJ2-3; D not certain. Germline V gene data show CDR1 as MNHEY and CDR2 as SMNVEV (reference sequence). This CDR3 comprises 11 residues. V dropped 6 bases and J dropped 6 bases, with 7 bases sitting between them. CDR3: CASRTSDTQYF. The CDR3, as DNA: TGTGCCAGCAGGACATCTGATACGCAGTATTTT.